This TCR beta chain was retrieved from a study of response to subunit inactivated influenza vaccine. TCRdb processed the RT-PCR reads anew with MiXCR; each CDR3 protein has one entry. The data show about 170,000 distinct CDR3 sequences, approximately 11% seen once. V was cut by 9 bases and J by 0 bases, with 9 bases left in between. From germline, CDR1 is SGHKS and CDR2 YYEKEE (reference sequence). This CDR3 is built from 12 residues. Worth noting for this clonotype: The antigen is not known.

General study findings and limits: Few additional T cells are recruited per seasonal influenza vaccination, authors suggested.

The chain recombines TRBV5-5 with TRBJ1-2; D uncertain. The source material was CD8+ T cells sorted from PBMCs, sampled approximately 25 months after vaccination. This TCR was recovered from a man aged 45 to 75 who received an inactivated influenza vaccine. For the CDR3, the DNA is TGTGCCACGGCCCCTTCTAACTATGGCTACACCTTC. Translating it yields CATAPSNYGYTF.